Described below is a single T cell receptor (beta chain) sequence and its context. What it binds is unknown. After isolation, RNA underwent reverse transcription to generate cDNA as the sequencing template. Clones were sequenced by immunoSEQ multiplex PCR, and TCRdb holds only the in-frame ones, with some missing. In the table there are 200,000 to 250,000 clones, around two fifths of which are singletons. This sample is part of a study of CD8+ T cells in alopecia areata. Study-wide results and caveats: Relative to mice, TCR sharing across patients was less clear, a difference possibly HLA-related.

From germline, CDR1 is SGHAT and CDR2 FQNNGV. V lost 5 bases to trimming and J lost 3 bases; unmatched junction nucleotides: 3. This CDR3 is built from 15 residues. As to treatment: oral pan-JAK inhibitor, 5-10 mg twice daily. PBMCs served as the source from which CD4+ and CD8+ T cells were sorted. This specimen was CD4+ T cells sorted from blood, taken at approximately week 30, from a patient treated with tofacitinib. This sequence joins TRBV11-2 and TRBJ2-1; 11 nucleotides match TRBD2. The sequence was collected from a human donor with alopecia areata. Here the CDR3 DNA reads TGTGCCAGCAGCCCGGGACTAGCGGACTACAATGAGCAGTTCTTC. Amino acids: CASSPGLADYNEQFF.